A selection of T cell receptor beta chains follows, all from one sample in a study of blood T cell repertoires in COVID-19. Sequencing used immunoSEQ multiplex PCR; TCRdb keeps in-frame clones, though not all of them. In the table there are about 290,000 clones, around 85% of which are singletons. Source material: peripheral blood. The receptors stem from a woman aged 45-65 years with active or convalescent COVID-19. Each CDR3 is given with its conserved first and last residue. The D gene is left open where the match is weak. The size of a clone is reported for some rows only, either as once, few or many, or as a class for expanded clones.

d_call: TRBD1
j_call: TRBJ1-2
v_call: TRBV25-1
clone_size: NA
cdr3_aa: CASSEGQGMDGYTF
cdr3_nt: TGTGCCAGCAGTGAGGGACAGGGAATGGACGGCTACACCTTC

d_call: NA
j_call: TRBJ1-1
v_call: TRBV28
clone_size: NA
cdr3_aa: CASSLEGVGTEAFF
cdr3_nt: TGTGCCAGCAGCCTAGAGGGTGTCGGCACTGAAGCTTTCTTT

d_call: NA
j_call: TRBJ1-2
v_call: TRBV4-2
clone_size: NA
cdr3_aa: CASSQGPQGDSGYTF
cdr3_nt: TGTGCCAGCAGCCAAGGCCCCCAGGGCGATTCCGGCTACACCTTC

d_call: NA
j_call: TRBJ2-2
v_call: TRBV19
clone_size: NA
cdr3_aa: CASTQISGELFF
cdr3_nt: TGTGCCAGTACCCAAATTTCAGGGGAGCTGTTTTTT

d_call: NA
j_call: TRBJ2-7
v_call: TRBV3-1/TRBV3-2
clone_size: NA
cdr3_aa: CASSQGTLLEQYF
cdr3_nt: TGTGCCAGCAGCCAAGGGACACTCCTTGAGCAGTACTTC

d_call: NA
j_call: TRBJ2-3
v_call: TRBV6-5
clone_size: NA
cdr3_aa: CASSSYGDYTDTQYF
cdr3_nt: TGTGCCAGCTCGAGTTACGGGGATTACACAGATACGCAGTATTTT

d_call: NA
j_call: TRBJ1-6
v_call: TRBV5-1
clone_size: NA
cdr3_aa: CASRRQAHSYNSPLHF
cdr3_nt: TGCGCCAGCCGCCGACAGGCCCACTCCTATAATTCACCCCTCCACTTT

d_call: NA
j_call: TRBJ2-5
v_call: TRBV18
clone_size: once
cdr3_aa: CASSHNGQGETQYF
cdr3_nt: TGTGCCAGCTCCCACAATGGCCAGGGGGAGACCCAGTACTTC

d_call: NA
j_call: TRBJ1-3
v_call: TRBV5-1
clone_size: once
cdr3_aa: CASSSAGYGNTIYF
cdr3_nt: TGCGCCAGCAGCTCTGCAGGGTACGGAAACACCATATATTTT

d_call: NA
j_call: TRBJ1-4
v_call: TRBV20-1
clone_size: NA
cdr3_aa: CSASHRREKLFF
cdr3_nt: TGCAGTGCTAGTCACAGACGTGAAAAACTGTTTTTT

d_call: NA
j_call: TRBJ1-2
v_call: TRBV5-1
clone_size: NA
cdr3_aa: CASSSTQGTYGYTF
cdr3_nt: TGCGCCAGCAGCTCAACACAGGGTACCTATGGCTACACCTTC

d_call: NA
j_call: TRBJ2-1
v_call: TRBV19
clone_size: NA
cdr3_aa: CASSAAGPSSYNEQFF
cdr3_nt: TGTGCCAGTAGTGCCGCGGGTCCGAGCTCCTACAATGAGCAGTTCTTC

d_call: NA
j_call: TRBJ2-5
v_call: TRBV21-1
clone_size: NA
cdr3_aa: CASSKVGSNQETQYF
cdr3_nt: TGTGCCAGCAGCAAAGTGGGCAGCAACCAAGAGACCCAGTACTTC

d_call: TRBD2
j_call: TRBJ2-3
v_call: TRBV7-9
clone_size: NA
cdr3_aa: CASSGRGGTDTQYF
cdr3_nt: TGTGCCAGCAGCGGCCGGGGGGGCACAGATACGCAGTATTTT

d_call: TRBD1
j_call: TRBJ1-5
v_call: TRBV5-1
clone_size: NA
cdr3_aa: CASSPTGGSNQPQHF
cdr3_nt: TGCGCCAGCAGCCCGACAGGGGGTAGCAATCAGCCCCAGCATTTT

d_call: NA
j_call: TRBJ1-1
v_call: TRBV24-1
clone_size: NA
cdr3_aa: CATSHGLNTEAFF
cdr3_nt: TGTGCCACCAGTCACGGTTTGAACACTGAAGCTTTCTTT

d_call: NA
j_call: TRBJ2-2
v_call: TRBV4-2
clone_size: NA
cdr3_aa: CASSQEVTRPGELFF
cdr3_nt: TGTGCCAGCAGCCAAGAAGTCACGAGGCCCGGGGAGCTGTTTTTT

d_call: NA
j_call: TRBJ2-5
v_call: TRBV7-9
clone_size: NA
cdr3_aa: CASSPTLPQETQYF
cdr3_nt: TGTGCCAGCAGCCCTACCCTCCCCCAAGAGACCCAGTACTTC

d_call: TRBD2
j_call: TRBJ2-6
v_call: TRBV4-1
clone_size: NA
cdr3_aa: CASSQEPGLRSGANVLTF
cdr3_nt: TGCGCCAGCAGCCAAGAACCGGGACTACGGTCTGGGGCCAACGTCCTGACTTTC

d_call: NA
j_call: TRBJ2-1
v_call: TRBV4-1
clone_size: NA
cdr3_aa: CASSQDSRERGVGLGQFF
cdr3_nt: TGCGCCAGCAGCCAAGATTCACGGGAACGGGGAGTGGGATTGGGGCAGTTCTTC

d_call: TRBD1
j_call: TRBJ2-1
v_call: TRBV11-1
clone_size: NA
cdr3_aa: CASSLTGASSYNEQFF
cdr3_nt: TGTGCCAGCAGCTTAACAGGGGCAAGCTCCTACAATGAGCAGTTCTTC

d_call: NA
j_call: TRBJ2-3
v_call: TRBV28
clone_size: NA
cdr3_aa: CASLGVTDTQYF
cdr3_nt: TGTGCCAGCCTTGGAGTCACAGATACGCAGTATTTT

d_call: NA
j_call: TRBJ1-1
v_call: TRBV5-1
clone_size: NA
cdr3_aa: CASSDQGMGTEAFF
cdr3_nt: TGCGCCAGCAGCGATCAGGGTATGGGGACTGAAGCTTTCTTT

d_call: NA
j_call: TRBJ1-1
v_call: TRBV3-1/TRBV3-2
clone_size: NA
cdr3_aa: CASSQDGRQNTEAFF
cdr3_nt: TGTGCCAGCAGCCAAGACGGCAGGCAGAACACTGAAGCTTTCTTT